This T cell receptor beta chain stems from a study of monozygotic twins with inflammatory bowel disease. Of note for this clonotype: Antigen: not known.

Donors gave about 2.5 ml of blood apiece. UMIs that included a 6-nucleotide sample barcode were added by template switching, which took place during cDNA synthesis. TCRdb reprocessed the 5' RACE reads; each CDR3 protein has one entry and no DNA is given. Its table lists approximately 120,000 distinct CDR3 sequences. Study-level results: Variability may have been added to patient repertoires by differing immunosuppressive treatments.

The CDR3 has 16 residues. The TCR originated in a human donor with ulcerative colitis or Crohn's disease, or a healthy co-twin of an affected twin (not recorded which). The J gene is TRBJ1-2, the V gene TRBV12-3 or TRBV12-4; TCRdb indicates TRBD1, and absent DNA this call remains unverified. Sequencing was performed on blood. The CDR3 sequence: CASSLAGTGANYGYTF.